The TCR beta chain under discussion was sequenced for a study of tumor T cells in aggressive B-cell lymphoma. The CDR3 has 15 amino acids. Looked up from germline, CDR1 is KGHSH and CDR2 is LQKENI. With V trimmed by 3 bases and J by 2 bases, 1 base remained unmatched. The assay was immunoSEQ multiplex PCR, and TCRdb's table has in-frame clones only and misses some. The sample includes fewer than 4,500 clones, approximately 94% of them seen just once. The chain joins TRBV18 to TRBJ2-7; TRBD2 agrees at 13 bases. The receptor was derived from an adult with diffuse large B cell lymphoma. Sequencing was carried out using tumor tissue. The CDR3 DNA reads as TGTGCCAGCTCACCCGGGACTAGCGGGGCCTACGAGCAGTACTTC. Translated, it gives CASSPGTSGAYEQYF.